This paragraph covers one T cell receptor beta chain sequence. Its target is not known. Trimming left V 0 bases short and J 7 bases short, with 12 bases between. Germline-derived CDR1 and CDR2 are MNHEY and SVGAGI. CDR3 length: 14 residues. This entry comes from a study of persistence of HIV-infected CD4 T cells. At the level of the study: Median time on suppressive ART was about eight years. Findings and caveats of the study: CMV- and Gag-responding cells had lower TCRbeta richness than CD3/CD28-responding cells.

The stimulus was lysate of CMV-infected fibroblasts, approximately 9.6 ug/mL. CD40L/CD69 double-negative CD45RO-high memory CD4+ T cells were collected. Sequencing used immunoSEQ version 4 in survey mode. Only in-frame clones appear in the TCRdb table, and some are missing; sequencing was by immunoSEQ multiplex PCR. The sample lists fewer than 40,000 clones, roughly 82% occurring once. The rearrangement uses TRBV6-5 and TRBJ1-1, with a weak D call TRBD1 (5 bases). The sequences come from CD4+ T cells sorted from PBMCs after roughly 18-hour stimulation, collected from a patient who received antiretroviral therapy. The origin of this receptor is an adult woman with HIV who was CMV-seropositive. The chain's CDR3 is CASSYSRQGGEAFF. The CDR3 bases are TGTGCCAGCAGTTACTCGAGGCAGGGAGGTGAAGCTTTCTTT.